This entry features one T cell receptor (beta chain) sequence. Its matching antigen is unknown. This specimen belongs to a study of blood T cells in healthy people across ages. Study information: Template-switching capture recovered about one barcoded beta molecule per two T cells.

Study-wide results and limits: The authors considered diversity estimates from one million T cells to be underestimates.

Germline V gene lookup returns CDR1 SGHTA and CDR2 FQGNSA. CDR3 length equals 15 residues. V lost 1 base to trimming and J lost 7 bases, with 14 bases between them. PCR was performed a second time for 7 to 11 cycles using a sample-barcoded 5' primer and a J-beta primer mix. TCRdb recomputed calls from the 5' RACE reads with MiXCR, one row per CDR3 protein. The table records about 800,000 distinct CDR3 sequences, approximately 25% of them present only once. These data were likewise used in another study, on T cells of mothers and their children.

This chain joins TRBV7-2 and TRBJ2-4, with D possibly being TRBD2 (5 bases). The sample consisted of blood. This TCR was recovered from a boy under 18 in good health. CDR3 coding DNA: TGTGCCAGCAGCTTAGACGCGGGCCCACAGAACATTCAGTACTTC. It codes for CASSLDAGPQNIQYF.